This T cell receptor (beta chain) was sequenced in a study of CD8 T cells in Susac syndrome. Roughly 0.45 to 1 ug RNA was reverse transcribed with random hexamers. TCRdb redid the calling of the immunoSEQ multiplex PCR reads with MiXCR, one entry per CDR3 protein. Found here are over 100,000 distinct CDR3 sequences, roughly 94% of them singletons; the top ten hold 0.25% to 0.3%. V lost 5 bases and J lost 1, with 13 bases in between. Germline loops: CDR1 PRHDT, CDR2 FYEKMQ (reference sequence). This CDR3 has 15 amino acids. A remark on this clonotype: What it binds is not known.

Whole-study results and caveats: Susac CD8+ cells expanded clonally the most in TEMRA cells and in active patients.

The sample was CD8+ T cells from PBMCs. The sequence was collected from a human donor with Susac syndrome. The chain uses TRBV13 and TRBJ2-3, with unresolved D. The CDR3 is CASSPRIWGTDTQYF. CDR3 DNA: TGTGCCAGCAGCCCCCGCATCTGGGGCACAGATACGCAGTATTTT.